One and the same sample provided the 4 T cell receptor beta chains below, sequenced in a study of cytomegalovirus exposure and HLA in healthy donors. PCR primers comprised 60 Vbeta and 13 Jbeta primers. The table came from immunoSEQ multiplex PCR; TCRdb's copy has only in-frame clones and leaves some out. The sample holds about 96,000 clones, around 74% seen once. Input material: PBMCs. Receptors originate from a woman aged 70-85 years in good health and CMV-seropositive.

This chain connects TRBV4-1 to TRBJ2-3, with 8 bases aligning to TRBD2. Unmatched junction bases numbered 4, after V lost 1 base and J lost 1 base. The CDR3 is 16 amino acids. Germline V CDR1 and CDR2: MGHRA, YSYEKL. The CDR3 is CASSQVRGAGTDTQYF. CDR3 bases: TGCGCCAGCAGCCAAGTGCGGGGGGCGGGCACAGATACGCAGTATTTT.

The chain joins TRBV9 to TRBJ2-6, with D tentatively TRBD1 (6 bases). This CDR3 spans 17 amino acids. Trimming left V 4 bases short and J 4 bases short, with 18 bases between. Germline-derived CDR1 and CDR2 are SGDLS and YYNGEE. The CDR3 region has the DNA TGTGCCAGCAGCCCTTCACAGGGAATCGGAGGGGCCAACGTCCTGACTTTC. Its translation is CASSPSQGIGGANVLTF. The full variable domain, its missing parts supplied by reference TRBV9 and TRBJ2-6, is DSGVTQTPKHLITATGQRVTLRCSPRSGDLSVYWYQQSLDQGLQFLIQYYNGEERAKGNILERFSAQQFPDLHSELNLSSLELGDSALYFCASSPSQGIGGANVLTFGAGSRLTVL.

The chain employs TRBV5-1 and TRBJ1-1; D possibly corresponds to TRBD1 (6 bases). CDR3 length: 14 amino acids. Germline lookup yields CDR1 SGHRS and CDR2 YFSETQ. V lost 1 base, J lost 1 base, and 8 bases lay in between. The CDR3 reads CASSLPRGNTEAFF. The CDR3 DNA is TGCGCCAGCAGCTTGCCCAGGGGGAACACTGAAGCTTTCTTT.

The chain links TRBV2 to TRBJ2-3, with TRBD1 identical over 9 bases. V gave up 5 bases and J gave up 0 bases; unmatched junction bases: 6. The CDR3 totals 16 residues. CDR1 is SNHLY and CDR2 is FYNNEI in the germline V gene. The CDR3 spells CASSRAGTGSTDTQYF. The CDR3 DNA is TGTGCCAGCAGTCGAGCCGGGACAGGGAGCACAGATACGCAGTATTTT.